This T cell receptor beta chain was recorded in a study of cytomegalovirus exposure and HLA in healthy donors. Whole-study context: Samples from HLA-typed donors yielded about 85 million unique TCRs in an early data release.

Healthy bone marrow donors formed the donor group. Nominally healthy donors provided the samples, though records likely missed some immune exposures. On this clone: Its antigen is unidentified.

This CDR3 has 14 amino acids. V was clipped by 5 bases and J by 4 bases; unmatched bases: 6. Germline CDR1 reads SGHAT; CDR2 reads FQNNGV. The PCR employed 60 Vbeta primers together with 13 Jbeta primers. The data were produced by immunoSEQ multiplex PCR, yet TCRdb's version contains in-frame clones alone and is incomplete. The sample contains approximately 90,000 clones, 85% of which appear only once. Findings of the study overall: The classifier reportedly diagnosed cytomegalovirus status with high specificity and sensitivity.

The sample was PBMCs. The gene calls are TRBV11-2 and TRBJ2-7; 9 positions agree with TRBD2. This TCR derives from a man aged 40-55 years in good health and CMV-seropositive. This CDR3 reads CASSPAGGYYEQYF. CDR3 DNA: TGTGCCAGCAGCCCAGCGGGGGGCTATTACGAGCAGTACTTC.